Listed here are 21 T cell receptor beta chains from one sample, sequenced in a study of blood T cell repertoires in COVID-19. Using immunoSEQ multiplex PCR, the repertoire was profiled, and TCRdb retains in-frame clones only, with some absent. Among 200,000 to 250,000 clones listed, about 83% were seen once. Sequencing used PBMCs or T cells enriched from blood (not recorded which). The receptors originated from a woman aged 50 to 65 who had been exposed to COVID-19.

This clone was seen a handful of times. The chain is built from TRBV6-5 and TRBJ1-6, with D unresolved. The CDR3 totals 13 residues. Trimming removed 8 bases at V and 7 bases at J, with 12 bases between. Germline loops: CDR1 MNHEY, CDR2 SVGAGI. CDR3 amino acids: CASAETSNSPLHF. The DNA of the CDR3 is TGTGCCAGCGCTGAAACTAGCAATTCACCCCTCCACTTT.

V is TRBV5-1 and J is TRBJ2-5, with D perhaps matching TRBD2 (5 bases). V was trimmed by 0 bases and J by 0 bases, leaving 9 bases between them. Germline V lookup: CDR1 SGHRS, CDR2 YFSETQ. This CDR3 spans 15 amino acids. CDR3 sequence reads: CASSLGEPYQETQYF. The DNA for the CDR3 is TGCGCCAGCAGCTTGGGGGAGCCTTACCAAGAGACCCAGTACTTC. Full variable domain (outside the CDR3, taken from reference TRBV5-1 and TRBJ2-5): KAGVTQTPRYLIKTRGQQVTLSCSPISGHRSVSWYQQTPGQGLQFLFEYFSETQRNKGNFPGRFSGRQFSNSRSEMNVSTLELGDSALYLCASSLGEPYQETQYFGPGTRLLVL.

The chain carries TRBV7-9 and TRBJ1-4; possible D gene TRBD1, 6 bases. The V and J ends lost 5 bases and 5 bases respectively, with 12 bases between them. The CDR3 extends over 14 amino acids. The germline gives CDR1 SEHNR, CDR2 FQNEAQ (reference sequence). The CDR3 nucleotides are TGTGCCAGCAGCACCGGACAGAAAAATGAAAAACTGTTTTTT. It encodes CASSTGQKNEKLFF.

The rearrangement joins TRBV10-1 to TRBJ2-2, with no clear D. CDR3 length: 14 residues. The germline CDR1 and CDR2 sequences are WNHNN and SYGVQD (reference sequence). The V end was cut by 2 bases, the J end by 0 bases, with 4 bases between. The CDR3 is CASSELPNTGELFF. In DNA form, the CDR3 reads TGCGCCAGCAGTGAGCTCCCGAACACCGGGGAGCTGTTTTTT.

The CDR3 spells CASSRTDVSEQYF. The CDR3, as DNA: TGTGCCAGCTCACGGACAGATGTCAGCGAGCAGTACTTC. This chain joins TRBV18 and TRBJ2-7, with TRBD1 as a possible D gene (6 bases). The CDR3 is 13 amino acids. Looked up from germline, CDR1 is KGHSH and CDR2 is LQKENI. Trimming cost V 4 bases and J 6 bases, with 13 bases left between them. Using reference TRBV18 and TRBJ2-7 for the parts outside the CDR3, the full variable domain is NAGVMQNPRHLVRRRGQEARLRCSPMKGHSHVYWYRQLPEEGLKFMVYLQKENIIDESGMPKERFSAEFPKEGPSILRIQQVVRGDSAAYFCASSRTDVSEQYFGPGTRLTVT.

This chain links TRBV24-1 with TRBJ2-7, with D possibly being TRBD1 (6 bases). Trimming left V 12 bases short and J 3 bases short, with 20 bases between. From germline, CDR1 is KGHDR and CDR2 SFDVKD. The CDR3 extends over 14 amino acids. The CDR3 spells CAAMGTLVHYEQYF. The CDR3 DNA follows: TGTGCCGCCATGGGGACACTCGTCCACTACGAGCAGTACTTC.

This clone has more than one count but fewer than ten. The chain combines TRBV11-2 with TRBJ1-3, with a tentative D call TRBD1 (6 bases). The ends were cut back, 4 bases at V and 4 bases at J, with 8 bases in the middle. The germline gives CDR1 SGHAT, CDR2 FQNNGV. The CDR3 covers 13 residues. The CDR3 DNA follows: TGTGCCAGCAGCTCGGGGACAGGAAACACCATATATTTT. Residues: CASSSGTGNTIYF. Full variable domain (remainder filled in from reference TRBV11-2 and TRBJ1-3): EAGVAQSPRYKIIEKRQSVAFWCNPISGHATLYWYQQILGQGPKLLIQFQNNGVVDDSQLPKDRFSAERLKGVDSTLKIQPAKLEDSAVYLCASSSGTGNTIYFGEGSWLTVV.

The chain carries TRBV21-1 and TRBJ2-2; TRBD2, as called in the table, went unchecked against the DNA. TRBV21-1 is shown as a pseudogene. This CDR3 has 16 amino acids. CDR3 in DNA: TGTGCCAGCAGCAAAGCATCCGGAGCGAACACCGGGGAGCTGTTTTTT. Amino acid sequence: CASSKASGANTGELFF.

The chain carries TRBV7-2 and TRBJ2-2; D perhaps matches TRBD1 (5 bases). The CDR3 has 13 residues. The germline V and J ends were trimmed by 4 bases and 6 bases, with 9 bases remaining between them. CDR1 is SGHTA and CDR2 is FQGNSA in the germline V gene. The CDR3 loop reads CASSSTASGELFF. The CDR3 coding sequence is TGTGCCAGCAGCTCGACAGCTTCCGGGGAGCTGTTTTTT.

The chain combines TRBV27 with TRBJ2-3; TRBD1 is a possible D gene (6 bases). Germline V gene data show CDR1 as MNHEY and CDR2 as SMNVEV (reference sequence). The V end lost 5 bases, the J end lost 2 bases, and 8 bases lay between the germline ends. This CDR3 is built from 13 residues. CDR3 loop: CASSRTVTDTQYF. CDR3 DNA: TGTGCCAGCAGTAGGACAGTCACAGATACGCAGTATTTT.

The V and J genes are TRBV28 and TRBJ1-5; tentative D call: TRBD1 (6 bases). Trimming shortened V by 10 bases and J by 2 bases, and 15 bases separated the two germline ends. The CDR3 runs to 14 residues. Germline lookup yields CDR1 MDHEN and CDR2 SYDVKM. CDR3 sequence reads: CATGPRGGNQPQHF. The CDR3 DNA reads as TGTGCCACAGGTCCCAGGGGAGGCAATCAGCCCCAGCATTTT.

The chain has TRBV5-3 and TRBJ2-2, with 7 nucleotides matching TRBD1. TRBV5-3 carries the ORF label, with uncertain function. This CDR3 comprises 16 residues. Trimming at V came to 4 bases and at J to 2 bases, leaving 8 bases not matched to a gene. The CDR3 sequence: CARSVDRSSNTGELFF. CDR3 coding DNA: TGTGCCAGAAGCGTGGACAGGAGCTCTAACACCGGGGAGCTGTTTTTT.

The rearrangement joins TRBV28 to TRBJ1-1; unclear D gene. Germline V gene lookup returns CDR1 MDHEN and CDR2 SYDVKM. V was shortened by 10 bases and J by 1 base, with 7 bases between the two germline ends. The CDR3 covers 11 residues. The CDR3 bases are TGTGCCACCAGGAGGAACACTGAAGCTTTCTTT. It encodes CATRRNTEAFF.

In this sample, this clone turned up once. The rearrangement links TRBV7-9 to TRBJ1-1, with D perhaps matching TRBD1 (5 bases). V gave up 3 bases and J gave up 4 bases, with 12 bases separating them. This CDR3 is 14 amino acids long. Germline CDR1 and CDR2: SEHNR and FQNEAQ (reference sequence). CDR3 DNA: TGTGCCAGCAGCTTCACCCAAGGGGTCACTGAAGCTTTCTTT. Protein: CASSFTQGVTEAFF.

In nucleotides, the CDR3 is TGTGCCAGCAGCGCAACAGGGGCCCTCAGTGAAAAACTGTTTTTT. It encodes CASSATGALSEKLFF. The chain uses TRBV11-2 and TRBJ1-4; 7 bases are a match to TRBD1. CDR3 length: 15 amino acids. Germline CDR1 and CDR2: SGHAT and FQNNGV. Trimming took 5 bases from V and 7 from J; bases not matched to a gene: 10.

CDR3 nucleotide sequence: TGTGCCAGCAGCTCGGTAGCGGGAAAGCCCCAGCATTTT. Encoded protein: CASSSVAGKPQHF. The J gene is TRBJ1-5, the V gene TRBV11-2; no clear D. The CDR3 has 13 residues. The germline V and J ends were trimmed by 4 bases and 8 bases, with 12 bases remaining between them. Germline V CDR1 and CDR2: SGHAT, FQNNGV.

The V gene is TRBV7-2, the J gene TRBJ2-3; 7 nucleotides line up with TRBD1. Germline assignment: CDR1 SGHTA and CDR2 FQGNSA. The CDR3 sequence is 14 residues long. Trimming at V came to 3 bases and at J to 4 bases, leaving 4 bases not matched to a gene. The CDR3, as DNA: TGTGCCAGCAGCTTGGGGCAGGGGGCAGATACGCAGTATTTT. Its protein is CASSLGQGADTQYF.

The V and J genes are TRBV25-1 and TRBJ1-2, with D possibly TRBD1 on 5 matching bases. Germline assignment: CDR1 MGHDK and CDR2 SYGVNS. Trimming stripped 6 bases from V and 5 bases from J, with 16 bases between. The CDR3 contains 14 residues. The CDR3 DNA sequence: TGTGCCAGCAGCTCAGGGCCAACCCTTTATGGCTACACCTTC. As protein: CASSSGPTLYGYTF.

Here the CDR3 reads CASSSLPGHWINEQFF. CDR3 DNA: TGTGCCAGTAGTTCCCTACCGGGACATTGGATCAATGAGCAGTTCTTC. The chain employs TRBV19 and TRBJ2-1, with D tentatively TRBD1 (6 bases). This CDR3 spans 16 amino acids. Germline V lookup: CDR1 LNHDA, CDR2 SQIVND (reference sequence). With 5 bases removed from V and 6 bases from J, the gap between germline ends came to 20 bases.

J is TRBJ1-2 and V is TRBV6-4, with a weak D call TRBD1 (5 bases). The CDR3 consists of 18 residues. Looked up from germline, CDR1 is MRHNA and CDR2 is SNTAGT. Trimming pared 3 bases from V and 5 bases from J, leaving 25 bases between. For the CDR3, the DNA is TGTGCCAGCAGTGAAGTCATCACCAGGGCAGAAGCTTCTTATGGCTACACCTTC. Residues: CASSEVITRAEASYGYTF.

The rearrangement joins TRBV10-1 to TRBJ2-7; D perhaps matches TRBD2 (5 bases). The CDR3 covers 14 residues. Germline V gene lookup returns CDR1 WNHNN and CDR2 SYGVQD (reference sequence). Trimming took 5 bases from V and 2 from J, leaving 13 bases between them. CDR3 nucleotides: TGCGCCAGCAGTCTAGCAGGCCTACCCTACGAGCAGTACTTC. This encodes CASSLAGLPYEQYF.